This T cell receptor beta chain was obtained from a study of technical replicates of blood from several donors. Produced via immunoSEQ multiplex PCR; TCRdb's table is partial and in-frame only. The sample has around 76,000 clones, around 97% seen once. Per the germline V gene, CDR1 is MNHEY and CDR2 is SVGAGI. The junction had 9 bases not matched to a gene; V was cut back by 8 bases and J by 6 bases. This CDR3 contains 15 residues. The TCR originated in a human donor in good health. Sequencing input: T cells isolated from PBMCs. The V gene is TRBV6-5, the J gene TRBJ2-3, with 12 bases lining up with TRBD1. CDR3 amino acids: CASGGDRGQRDTQYF. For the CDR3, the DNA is TGTGCCAGCGGTGGGGACAGGGGGCAAAGGGATACGCAGTATTTT.